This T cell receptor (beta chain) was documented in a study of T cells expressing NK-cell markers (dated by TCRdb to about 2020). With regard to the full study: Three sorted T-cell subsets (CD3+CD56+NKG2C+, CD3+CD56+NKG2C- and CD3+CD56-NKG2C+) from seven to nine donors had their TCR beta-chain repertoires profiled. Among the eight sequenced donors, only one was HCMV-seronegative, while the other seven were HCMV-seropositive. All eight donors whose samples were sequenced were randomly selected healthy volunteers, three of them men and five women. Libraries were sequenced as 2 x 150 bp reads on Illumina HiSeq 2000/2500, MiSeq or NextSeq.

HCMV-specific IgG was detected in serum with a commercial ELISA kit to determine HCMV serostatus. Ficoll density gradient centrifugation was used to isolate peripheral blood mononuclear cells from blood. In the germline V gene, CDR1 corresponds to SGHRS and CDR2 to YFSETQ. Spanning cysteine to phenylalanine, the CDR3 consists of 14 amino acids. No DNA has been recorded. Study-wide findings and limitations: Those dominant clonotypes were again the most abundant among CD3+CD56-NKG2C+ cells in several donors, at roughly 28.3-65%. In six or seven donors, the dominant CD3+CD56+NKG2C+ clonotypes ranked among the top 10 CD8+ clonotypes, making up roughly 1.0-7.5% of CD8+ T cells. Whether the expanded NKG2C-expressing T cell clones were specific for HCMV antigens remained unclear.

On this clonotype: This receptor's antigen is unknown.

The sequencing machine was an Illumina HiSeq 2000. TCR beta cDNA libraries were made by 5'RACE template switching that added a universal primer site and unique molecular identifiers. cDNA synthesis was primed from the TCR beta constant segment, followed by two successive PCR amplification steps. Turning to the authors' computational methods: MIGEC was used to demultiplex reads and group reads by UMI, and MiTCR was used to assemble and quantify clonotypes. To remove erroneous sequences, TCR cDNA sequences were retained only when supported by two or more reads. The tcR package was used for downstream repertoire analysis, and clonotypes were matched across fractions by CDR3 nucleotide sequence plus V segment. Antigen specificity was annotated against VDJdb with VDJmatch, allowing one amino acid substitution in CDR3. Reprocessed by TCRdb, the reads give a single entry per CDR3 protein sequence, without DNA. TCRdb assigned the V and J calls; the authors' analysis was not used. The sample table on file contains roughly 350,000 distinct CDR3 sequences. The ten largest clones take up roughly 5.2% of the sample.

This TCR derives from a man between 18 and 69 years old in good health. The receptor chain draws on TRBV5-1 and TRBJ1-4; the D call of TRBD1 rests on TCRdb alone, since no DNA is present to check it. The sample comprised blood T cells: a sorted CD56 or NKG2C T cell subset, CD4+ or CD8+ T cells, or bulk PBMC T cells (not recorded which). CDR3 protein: CASKQQGAREKLFF.